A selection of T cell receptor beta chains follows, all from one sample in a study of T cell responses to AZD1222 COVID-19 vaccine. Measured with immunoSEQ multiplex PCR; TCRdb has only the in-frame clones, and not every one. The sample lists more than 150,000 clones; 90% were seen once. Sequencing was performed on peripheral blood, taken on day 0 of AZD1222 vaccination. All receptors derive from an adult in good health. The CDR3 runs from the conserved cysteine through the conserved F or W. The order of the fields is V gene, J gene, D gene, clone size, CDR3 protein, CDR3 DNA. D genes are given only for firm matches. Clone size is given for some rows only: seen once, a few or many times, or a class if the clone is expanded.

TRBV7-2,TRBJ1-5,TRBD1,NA,CASSSRQGATNQPQHF,TGTGCCAGCAGCTCGAGACAGGGGGCCACCAATCAGCCCCAGCATTTT
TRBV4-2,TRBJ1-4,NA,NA,CASRGSGLRFEKLFF,TGTGCCAGCAGGGGCTCCGGGCTCCGATTTGAAAAACTGTTTTTT
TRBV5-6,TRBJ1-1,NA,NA,CASSYVRNTEAFF,TGTGCCAGCAGCTATGTGCGGAACACTGAAGCTTTCTTT
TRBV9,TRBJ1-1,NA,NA,CASSVETALNTEAFF,TGTGCCAGCAGCGTAGAAACAGCCCTGAACACTGAAGCTTTCTTT
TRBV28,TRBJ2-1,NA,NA,CASRPPISYNEQFF,TGTGCCAGCAGACCACCGATTTCCTACAATGAGCAGTTCTTC
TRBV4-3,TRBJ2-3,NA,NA,CASSYSTDSTDTQYF,TGCGCCAGCAGCTACTCGACCGATAGCACAGATACGCAGTATTTT
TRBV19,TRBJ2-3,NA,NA,CASTSTDTQYF,TGTGCCAGTACCAGCACAGATACGCAGTATTTT
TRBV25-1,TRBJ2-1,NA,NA,CASSGSESGGWNEQFF,TGTGCCAGCAGTGGGTCCGAGAGCGGAGGCTGGAATGAGCAGTTCTTC
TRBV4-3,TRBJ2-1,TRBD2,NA,CASSQDGLATINEQFF,TGCGCCAGCAGCCAAGACGGACTAGCGACAATTAATGAGCAGTTCTTC
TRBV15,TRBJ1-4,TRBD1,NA,CATSAGTAEKLFF,TGTGCCACCAGCGCGGGGACAGCTGAAAAACTGTTTTTT
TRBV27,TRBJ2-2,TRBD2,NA,CASRPRGTSGGKAGELFF,TGTGCCAGCAGGCCCAGGGGGACTAGCGGGGGGAAGGCCGGGGAGCTGTTTTTT
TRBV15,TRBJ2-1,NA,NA,CATSRDIGPGYNEQFF,TGTGCCACCAGCAGAGATATAGGTCCCGGATACAATGAGCAGTTCTTC
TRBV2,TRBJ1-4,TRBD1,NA,CASRGTGGSEKLFF,TGTGCCAGCAGGGGGACAGGGGGTTCTGAAAAACTGTTTTTT
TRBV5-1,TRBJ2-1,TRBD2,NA,CASSLRTSGVVYNEQFF,TGCGCCAGCAGCTTACGGACTAGCGGGGTGGTCTACAATGAGCAGTTCTTC
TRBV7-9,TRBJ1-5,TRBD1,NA,CASSRGQGAGGNQPQHF,TGTGCCAGCAGCCGCGGACAGGGGGCTGGCGGCAATCAGCCCCAGCATTTT
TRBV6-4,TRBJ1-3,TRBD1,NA,CATSNRGPDSGNTIYF,TGTGCCACCTCGAACAGGGGACCTGACTCTGGAAACACCATATATTTT
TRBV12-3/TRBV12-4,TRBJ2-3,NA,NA,CASSFLDTQYF,TGTGCCAGCAGCTTCCTAGATACGCAGTATTTT
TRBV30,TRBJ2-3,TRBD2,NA,CAWRLAGGTDTQYF,TGTGCCTGGAGACTAGCGGGAGGGACAGATACGCAGTATTTT
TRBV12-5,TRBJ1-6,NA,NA,CASGLPWGEVSPLHF,TGTGCTAGTGGTTTGCCTTGGGGGGAGGTTTCACCCCTCCACTTT
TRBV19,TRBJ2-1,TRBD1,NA,CASSSPGTGGNEQFF,TGTGCCAGTAGTAGCCCCGGGACAGGGGGAAATGAGCAGTTCTTC
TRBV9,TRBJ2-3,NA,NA,CASTPDLPGVGYTDTQYF,TGTGCCAGCACCCCGGACCTTCCTGGAGTGGGCTACACAGATACGCAGTATTTT
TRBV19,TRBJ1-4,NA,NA,CASSLRLQGVVVEKLFF,TGTGCCAGTAGTCTCCGATTACAGGGAGTGGTAGTCGAAAAACTGTTTTTT
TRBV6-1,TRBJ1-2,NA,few,CASSEAGRRTGGYTF,TGTGCCAGCAGTGAAGCAGGACGCCGAACGGGAGGCTACACCTTC
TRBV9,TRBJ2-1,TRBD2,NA,CASSVGLAGGPSHEQFF,TGTGCCAGCAGCGTAGGTCTAGCGGGAGGGCCCTCACATGAGCAGTTCTTC
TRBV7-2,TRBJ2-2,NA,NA,CASSLARGSNTGELFF,TGTGCCAGCAGCTTAGCGCGGGGATCGAACACCGGGGAGCTGTTTTTT
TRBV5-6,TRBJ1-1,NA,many,CASSLGAGYTEAFF,TGTGCCAGCAGCTTGGGGGCTGGGTACACTGAAGCTTTCTTT
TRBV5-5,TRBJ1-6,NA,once,CASSLDPGNSNSPLHF,TGTGCCAGCAGCTTGGATCCGGGGAATAGTAATTCACCCCTCCACTTT
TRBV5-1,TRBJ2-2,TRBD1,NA,CASSRTGDTGELFF,TGCGCCAGCAGTCGGACAGGGGACACCGGGGAGCTGTTTTTT
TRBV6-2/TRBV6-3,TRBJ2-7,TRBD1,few,CASSRGQGIGEQYF,TGTGCCAGCAGTCGGGGACAGGGGATAGGCGAGCAGTACTTC
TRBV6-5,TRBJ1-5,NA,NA,CASSQNYNQPQHF,TGTGCCAGCAGTCAAAACTACAATCAGCCCCAGCATTTT
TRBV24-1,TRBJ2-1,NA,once,CATSDPQGGALNEQFF,TGTGCCACCAGTGACCCCCAGGGGGGGGCCCTCAATGAGCAGTTCTTC
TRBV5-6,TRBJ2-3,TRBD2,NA,CASSLAGTSGVRGYF,TGTGCCAGCAGCTTGGCCGGGACTAGCGGGGTGAGGGGGTATTTT
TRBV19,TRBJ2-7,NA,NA,CASSRTVEYEQYF,TGTGCCAGTAGCCGGACGGTTGAGTACGAGCAGTACTTC
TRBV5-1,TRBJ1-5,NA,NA,CASSLAAGDNQPQHF,TGCGCCAGCAGCTTGGCGGCGGGTGACAATCAGCCCCAGCATTTT
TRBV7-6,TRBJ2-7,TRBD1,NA,CASSLASGQASYEQYF,TGTGCCAGCAGCTTAGCGTCGGGACAGGCCTCCTACGAGCAGTACTTC